A single sample gave rise to the 8 T cell receptor beta chains below, sequenced in a study of shared clonotypes between healthy human individuals. Only in-frame clones appear in the TCRdb table, and some are missing; sequencing was by immunoSEQ multiplex PCR. The sample lists approximately 1,000,000 clones, roughly 80% occurring once. Sequencing input: memory CD4+ T cells from PBMCs. Subset specified: CD45RA-negative fraction. The receptor set was obtained from a man aged 18 to 35 in good health. Some clones in this sample may be carry-over from other donors' samples.

This clone came up once. The chain has TRBV5-6 and TRBJ2-1; TRBD2 matches 10 bases. The trim removed 4 bases at V and 2 bases at J, leaving 6 bases unmatched. Germline V lookup: CDR1 SGHDT, CDR2 YYEEEE. The CDR3 length is 16 residues. This CDR3 reads CASSAGAGGTYNEQFF. The CDR3 DNA follows: TGTGCCAGCAGCGCGGGAGCGGGAGGGACCTACAATGAGCAGTTCTTC.

The chain recombines TRBV15 with TRBJ2-7, with TRBD1 matching over 10 bases. The CDR3 covers 15 residues. CDR1 LNHNV and CDR2 YYDKDF come from the germline V gene (reference sequence). V dropped 0 bases and J dropped 6; count of bases not matched to a gene: 5. The CDR3 loop is CATSRDRGTGVEQYF. The CDR3 DNA reads TGTGCCACCAGCAGAGATCGGGGGACAGGGGTCGAGCAGTACTTC.

This chain links TRBV9 with TRBJ2-1; the match to TRBD2 covers 12 bases. The ends lost 0 bases at V and 12 bases at J; junction bases unmatched: 4. Germline loops: CDR1 SGDLS, CDR2 YYNGEE. The CDR3 has 14 amino acids. CDR3 region: CASSVGLAGGLQFF. CDR3 bases: TGTGCCAGCAGCGTAGGGCTAGCGGGAGGGCTGCAGTTCTTC.

The V and J genes are TRBV5-1 and TRBJ2-7; D is perhaps TRBD1 (6 bases). The CDR3 covers 15 residues. Germline V CDR1 and CDR2: SGHRS, YFSETQ. Deletions cut 3 bases from V and 5 bases from J, with 18 bases between. As DNA, the CDR3 is TGCGCCAGCAGCTCTGGGGGCGGAACGTCAAACGAGCAGTACTTC. This codes for CASSSGGGTSNEQYF.

This clone was picked up a small number of times. The chain recombines TRBV18 with TRBJ1-1; D is ambiguous. The CDR3 is made up of 17 amino acids. CDR1 is KGHSH and CDR2 is LQKENI in the germline V gene. The V and J ends lost 1 base and 4 bases respectively, with 19 bases between them. CDR3 protein: CASSPRVLGETITEAFF. CDR3 nucleotide sequence: TGTGCCAGCTCACCACGGGTTCTTGGGGAGACGATCACTGAAGCTTTCTTT.

The sample holds one count of this clone. The chain employs TRBV7-3 and TRBJ2-3; TRBD2 matches 10 bases. Trimming cost V 5 bases and J 3 bases; bases outside gene matches: 14. The CDR3 has 18 residues. Germline V lookup: CDR1 SGHTA, CDR2 FQGTGA. The DNA of the CDR3 is TGTGCCAGCAGCCCGCGCGTTTTAGCGGGAGGAATTACAGATACGCAGTATTTT. Protein sequence: CASSPRVLAGGITDTQYF.

This clone was counted a single time. V gene TRBV4-2 combines with J gene TRBJ2-5, with 9 bases identical to TRBD2. Looked up from germline, CDR1 is LGHNA and CDR2 is YNFKEQ. The CDR3 sequence is 14 residues long. With 3 bases clipped from V and 4 bases from J, the junction kept 3 bases outside the gene matches. The CDR3, as DNA: TGTGCCAGCAGCCATGTGGGACTAGCAGAGACCCAGTACTTC. Its translation: CASSHVGLAETQYF.

This sequence joins TRBV18 and TRBJ2-3; D remains ambiguous. Trimming removed 1 base from V and 4 bases from J, with 9 bases in between. CDR3 length: 14 amino acids. From germline, CDR1 is KGHSH and CDR2 LQKENI. CDR3 residues: CASSPQYAADTQYF. In nucleotides, the CDR3 is TGTGCCAGCTCACCACAGTACGCTGCAGATACGCAGTATTTT.